This TCR beta chain originates from a study of shared clonotypes between healthy human individuals. Study as a whole: Each donor contributed plates that comprised three CD4 naive, three CD4 memory, two CD8 naive and one CD8 memory. Study-level points and caveats: Represented genetic and exposure-history diversity was restricted by having few donors.

Sequencing was performed with immunoSEQ multiplex PCR; in TCRdb, only in-frame clones are kept and a portion is missing. The top ten clones hold more than 0.35% of a sample with about 2.4 million clones, 80% to 95% of them seen once. V was pared by 5 bases and J by 4 bases, with 8 bases of the junction left unmatched. CDR3 length equals 15 residues. CDR1 is MDHEN and CDR2 is SYDVKM in the germline V gene. Comments on this clone: What it binds is unknown.

The sequenced sample was naive CD4+ T cells from PBMCs. The subset: CD45RA+ positively selected. The chain combines TRBV28 with TRBJ2-7; 10 bases agree with TRBD1. This receptor was taken from a man aged 18-30 years in good health. Some clones in this sample may be carry-over from other donors' samples. The CDR3 region is CASSEPGQGLYEQYF. Written as DNA, the CDR3 is TGTGCCAGCAGTGAGCCGGGACAGGGGTTGTACGAGCAGTACTTC. The whole variable domain, filled in from reference TRBV28 and TRBJ2-7, reads DVKVTQSSRYLVKRTGEKVFLECVQDMDHENMFWYRQDPGLGLRLIYFSYDVKMKEKGDIPEGYSVSREKKERFSLILESASTNQTSMYLCASSEPGQGLYEQYFGPGTRLTVT.